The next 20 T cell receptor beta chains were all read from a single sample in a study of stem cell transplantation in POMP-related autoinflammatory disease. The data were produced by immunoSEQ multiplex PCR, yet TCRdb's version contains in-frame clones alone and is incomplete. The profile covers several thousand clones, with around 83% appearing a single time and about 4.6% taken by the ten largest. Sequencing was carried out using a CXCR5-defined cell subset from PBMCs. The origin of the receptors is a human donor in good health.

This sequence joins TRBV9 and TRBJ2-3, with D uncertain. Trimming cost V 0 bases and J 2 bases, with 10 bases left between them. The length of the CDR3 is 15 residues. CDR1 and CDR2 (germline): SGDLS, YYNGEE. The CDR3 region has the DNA TGTGCCAGCAGCGTAGGCTGGGCGCACACAGATACGCAGTATTTT. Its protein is CASSVGWAHTDTQYF.

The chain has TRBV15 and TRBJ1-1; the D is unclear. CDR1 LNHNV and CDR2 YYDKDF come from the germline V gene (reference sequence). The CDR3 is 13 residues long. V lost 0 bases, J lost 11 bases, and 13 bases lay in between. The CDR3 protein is CATSREFRVRAFF. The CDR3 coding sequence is TGTGCCACCAGCAGAGAATTCCGTGTCCGGGCTTTCTTT.

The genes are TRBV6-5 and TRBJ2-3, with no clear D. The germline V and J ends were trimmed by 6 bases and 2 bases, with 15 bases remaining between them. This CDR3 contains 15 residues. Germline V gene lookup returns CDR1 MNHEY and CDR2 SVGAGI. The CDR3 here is CASSPGGASTDTQYF. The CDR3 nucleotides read TGTGCCAGCAGCCCGGGTGGAGCCTCCACAGATACGCAGTATTTT.

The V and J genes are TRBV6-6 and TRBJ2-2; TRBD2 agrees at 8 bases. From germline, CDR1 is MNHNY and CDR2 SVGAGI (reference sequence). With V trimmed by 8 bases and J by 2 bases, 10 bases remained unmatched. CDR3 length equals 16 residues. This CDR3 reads CASAPGSGGNTGELFF. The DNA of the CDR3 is TGTGCCAGCGCCCCCGGGAGCGGGGGAAACACCGGGGAGCTGTTTTTT.

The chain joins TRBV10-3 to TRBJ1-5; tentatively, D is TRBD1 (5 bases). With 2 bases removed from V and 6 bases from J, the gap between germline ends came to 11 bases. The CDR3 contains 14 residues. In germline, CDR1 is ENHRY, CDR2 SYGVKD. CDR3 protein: CAISEGQGGQPQHF. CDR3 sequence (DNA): TGTGCCATCAGTGAGGGGCAGGGCGGTCAGCCCCAGCATTTT.

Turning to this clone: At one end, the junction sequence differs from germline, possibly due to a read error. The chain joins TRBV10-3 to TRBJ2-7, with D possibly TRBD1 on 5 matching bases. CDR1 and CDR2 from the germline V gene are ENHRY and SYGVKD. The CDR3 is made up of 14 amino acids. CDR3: CAIKETVKSSEQYF. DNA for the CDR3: TGTGCCATCAAAGAGACAGTAAAATCCTCCGAGCAGTACTTC.

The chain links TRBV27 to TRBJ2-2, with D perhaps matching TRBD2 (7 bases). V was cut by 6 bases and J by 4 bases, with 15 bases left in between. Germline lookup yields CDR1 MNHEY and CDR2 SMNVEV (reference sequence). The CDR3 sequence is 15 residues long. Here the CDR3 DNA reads TGTGCCAGCAGGGGGGGGCAGTCGAGCACCGGGGAGCTGTTTTTT. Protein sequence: CASRGGQSSTGELFF.

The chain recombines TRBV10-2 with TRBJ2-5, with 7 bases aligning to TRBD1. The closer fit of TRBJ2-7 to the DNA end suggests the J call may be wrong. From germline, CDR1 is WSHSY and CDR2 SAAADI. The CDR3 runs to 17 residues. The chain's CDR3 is CASSEWGLFGRGYEQYF. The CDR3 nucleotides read TGCGCCAGCAGTGAGTGGGGCTTATTTGGCAGGGGGTACGAGCAGTACTTC.

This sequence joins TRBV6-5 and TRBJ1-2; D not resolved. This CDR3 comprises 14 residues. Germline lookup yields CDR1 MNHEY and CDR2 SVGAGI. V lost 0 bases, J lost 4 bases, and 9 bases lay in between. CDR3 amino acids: CASSYSGRPYGYTF. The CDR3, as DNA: TGTGCCAGCAGTTACTCGGGGAGACCCTATGGCTACACCTTC.

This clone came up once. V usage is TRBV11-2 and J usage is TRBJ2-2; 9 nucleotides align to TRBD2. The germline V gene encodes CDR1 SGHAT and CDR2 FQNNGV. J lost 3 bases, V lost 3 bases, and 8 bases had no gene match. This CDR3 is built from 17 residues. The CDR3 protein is CASSFSPSGDDTGELFF. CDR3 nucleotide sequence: TGTGCCAGCAGCTTCTCACCTAGCGGGGATGACACCGGGGAGCTGTTTTTT.

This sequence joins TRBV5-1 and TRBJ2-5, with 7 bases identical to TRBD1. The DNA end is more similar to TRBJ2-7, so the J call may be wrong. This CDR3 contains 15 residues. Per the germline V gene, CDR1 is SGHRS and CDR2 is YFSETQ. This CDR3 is CASSKQGRSSYEQYF. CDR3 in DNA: TGCGCCAGCAGCAAACAGGGGCGTAGCTCCTACGAGCAGTACTTC.

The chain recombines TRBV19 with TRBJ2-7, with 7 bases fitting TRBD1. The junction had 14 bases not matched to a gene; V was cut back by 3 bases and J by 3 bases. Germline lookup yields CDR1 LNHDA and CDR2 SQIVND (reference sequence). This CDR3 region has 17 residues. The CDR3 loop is CASSILGQRTSNYEQYF. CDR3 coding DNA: TGTGCCAGTAGTATTCTGGGACAGCGAACATCGAACTACGAGCAGTACTTC.

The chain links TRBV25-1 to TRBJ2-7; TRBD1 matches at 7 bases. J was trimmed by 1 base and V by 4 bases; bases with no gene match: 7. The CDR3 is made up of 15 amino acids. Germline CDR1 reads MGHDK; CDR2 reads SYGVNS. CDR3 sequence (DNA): TGTGCCAGCAGTGCCGGGAACAGGGGATCCTACGAGCAGTACTTC. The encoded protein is CASSAGNRGSYEQYF.

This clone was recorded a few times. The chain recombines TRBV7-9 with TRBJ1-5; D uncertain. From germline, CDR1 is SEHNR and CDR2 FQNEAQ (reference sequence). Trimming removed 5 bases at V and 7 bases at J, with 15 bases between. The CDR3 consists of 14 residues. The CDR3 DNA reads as TGTGCCAGCAGCCCGGGGTCCTGGGTCCAGCCCCAGCATTTT. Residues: CASSPGSWVQPQHF.

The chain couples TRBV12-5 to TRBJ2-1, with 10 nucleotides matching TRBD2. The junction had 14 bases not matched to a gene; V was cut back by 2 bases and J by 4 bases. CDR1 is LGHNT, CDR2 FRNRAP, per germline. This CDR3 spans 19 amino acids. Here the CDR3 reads CASGLSPMLAGALYNEQFF. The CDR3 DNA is TGTGCTAGTGGTTTGTCACCCATGCTAGCGGGGGCCCTTTACAATGAGCAGTTCTTC. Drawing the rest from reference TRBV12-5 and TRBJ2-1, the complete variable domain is DARVTQTPRHKVTEMGQEVTMRCQPILGHNTVFWYRQTMMQGLELLAYFRNRAPLDDSGMPKDRFSAEMPDATLATLKIQPSEPRDSAVYFCASGLSPMLAGALYNEQFFGPGTRLTVL.

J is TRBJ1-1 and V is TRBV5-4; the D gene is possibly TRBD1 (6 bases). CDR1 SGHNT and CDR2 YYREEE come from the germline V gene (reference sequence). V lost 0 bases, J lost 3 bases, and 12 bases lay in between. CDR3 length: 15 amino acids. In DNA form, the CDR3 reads TGTGCCAGCAGCTTGGTTGGGACAAGTCACACTGAAGCTTTCTTT. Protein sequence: CASSLVGTSHTEAFF.

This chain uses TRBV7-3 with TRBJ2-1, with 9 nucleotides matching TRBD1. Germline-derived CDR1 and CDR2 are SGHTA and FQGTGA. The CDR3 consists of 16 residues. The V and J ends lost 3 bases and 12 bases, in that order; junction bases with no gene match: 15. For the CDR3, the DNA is TGTGCCAGCAGCTTCGACGGGACAGGGATCCCTAGGGCGCAGTTCTTC. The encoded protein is CASSFDGTGIPRAQFF.

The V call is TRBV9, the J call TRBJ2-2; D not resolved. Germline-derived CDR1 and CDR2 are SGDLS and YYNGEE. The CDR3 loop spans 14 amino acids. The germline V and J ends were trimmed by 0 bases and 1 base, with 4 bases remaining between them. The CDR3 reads CASSVVWNTGELFF. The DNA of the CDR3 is TGTGCCAGCAGCGTAGTATGGAACACCGGGGAGCTGTTTTTT.

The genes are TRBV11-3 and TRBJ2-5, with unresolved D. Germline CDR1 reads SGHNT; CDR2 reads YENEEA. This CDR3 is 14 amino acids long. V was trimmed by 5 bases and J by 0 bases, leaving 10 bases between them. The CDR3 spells CASSTRRNQETQYF. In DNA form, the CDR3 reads TGTGCCAGCAGCACCAGACGGAACCAAGAGACCCAGTACTTC.

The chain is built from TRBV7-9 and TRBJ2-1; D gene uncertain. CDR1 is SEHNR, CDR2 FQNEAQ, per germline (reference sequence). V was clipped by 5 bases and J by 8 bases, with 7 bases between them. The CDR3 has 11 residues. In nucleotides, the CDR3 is TGTGCCAGCAGCCCTCAGGATGAGCAGTTCTTC. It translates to CASSPQDEQFF.